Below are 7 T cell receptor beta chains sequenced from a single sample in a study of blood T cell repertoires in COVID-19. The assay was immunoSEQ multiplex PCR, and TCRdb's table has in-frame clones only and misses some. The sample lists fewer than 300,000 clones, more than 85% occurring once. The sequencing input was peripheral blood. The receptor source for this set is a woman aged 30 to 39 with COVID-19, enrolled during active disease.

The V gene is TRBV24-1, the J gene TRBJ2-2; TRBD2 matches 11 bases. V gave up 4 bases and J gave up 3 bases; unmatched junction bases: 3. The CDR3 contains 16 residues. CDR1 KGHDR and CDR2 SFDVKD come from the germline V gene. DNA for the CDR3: TGTGCCACCAGTGACCGGGGACTAGCGGACACCGGGGAGCTGTTTTTT. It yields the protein CATSDRGLADTGELFF.

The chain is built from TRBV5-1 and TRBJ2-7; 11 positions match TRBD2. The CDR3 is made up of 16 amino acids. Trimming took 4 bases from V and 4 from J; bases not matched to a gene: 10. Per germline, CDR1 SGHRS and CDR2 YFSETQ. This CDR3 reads CASSTTGTSGPYEQYF. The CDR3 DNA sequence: TGCGCCAGCAGCACGACCGGGACTAGCGGACCATACGAGCAGTACTTC.

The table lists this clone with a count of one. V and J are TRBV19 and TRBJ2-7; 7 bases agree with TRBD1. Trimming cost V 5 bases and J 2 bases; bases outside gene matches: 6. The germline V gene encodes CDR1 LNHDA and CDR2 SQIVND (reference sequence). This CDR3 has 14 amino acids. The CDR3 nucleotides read TGTGCCAGTAGTTTGCGACAGGGTGCCTACGAGCAGTACTTC. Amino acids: CASSLRQGAYEQYF.

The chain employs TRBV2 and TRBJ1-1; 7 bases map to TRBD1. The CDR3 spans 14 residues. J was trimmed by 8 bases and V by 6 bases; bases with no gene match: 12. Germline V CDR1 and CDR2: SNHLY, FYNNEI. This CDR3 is CASRLRDSLGEAFF. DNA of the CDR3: TGTGCCAGCAGATTAAGGGACAGCCTCGGGGAAGCTTTCTTT.

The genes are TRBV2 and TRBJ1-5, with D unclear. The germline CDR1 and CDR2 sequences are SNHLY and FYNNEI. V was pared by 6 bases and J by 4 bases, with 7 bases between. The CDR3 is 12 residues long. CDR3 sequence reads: CASRANNQPQHF. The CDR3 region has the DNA TGTGCCAGCAGGGCCAATAATCAGCCCCAGCATTTT.

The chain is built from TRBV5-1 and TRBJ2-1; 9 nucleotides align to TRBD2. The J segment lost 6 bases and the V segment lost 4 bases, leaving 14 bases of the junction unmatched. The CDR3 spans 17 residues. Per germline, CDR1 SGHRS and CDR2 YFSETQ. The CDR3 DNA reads TGCGCCAGCAGCAAAGAGGGACTAGCTAGAATCGTCAATGAGCAGTTCTTC. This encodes CASSKEGLARIVNEQFF.

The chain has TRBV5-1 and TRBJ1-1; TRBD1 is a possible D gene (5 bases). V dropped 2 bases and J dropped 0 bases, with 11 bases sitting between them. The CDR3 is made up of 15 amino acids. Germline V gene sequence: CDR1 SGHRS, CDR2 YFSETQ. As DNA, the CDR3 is TGCGCCAGCAGCTTCCTAGACAGCATGAACACTGAAGCTTTCTTT. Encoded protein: CASSFLDSMNTEAFF.